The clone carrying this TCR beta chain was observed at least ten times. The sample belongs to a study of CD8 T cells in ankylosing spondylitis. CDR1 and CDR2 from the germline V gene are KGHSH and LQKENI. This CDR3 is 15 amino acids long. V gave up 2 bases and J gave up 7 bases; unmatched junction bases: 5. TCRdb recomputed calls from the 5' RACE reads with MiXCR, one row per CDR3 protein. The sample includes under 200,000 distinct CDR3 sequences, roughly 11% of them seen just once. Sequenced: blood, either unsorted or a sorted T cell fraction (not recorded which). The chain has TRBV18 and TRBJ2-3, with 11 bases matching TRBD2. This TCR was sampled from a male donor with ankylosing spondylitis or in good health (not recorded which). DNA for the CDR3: TGTGCCAGCTCACCAGTACTAGCGGGGGAGAATACGCAGTATTTT. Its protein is CASSPVLAGENTQYF.